This T cell receptor (beta chain) stems from a study of technical replicates of blood from a few donors. The method was immunoSEQ multiplex PCR; TCRdb's version includes in-frame clones alone and lacks a portion of them. This table holds 50,000 to 75,000 clones, about 94% found once. V gave up 0 bases and J gave up 3 bases, with 12 bases separating them. The CDR3 spans 16 residues. Germline V CDR1 and CDR2: SGDLS, YYNGEE. This sequence joins TRBV9 and TRBJ1-4; D remains unclear. The specimen sequenced was PBMCs. The receptor comes from a human donor in good health. Some clones in this sample may be carry-over from other donors' samples. The DNA for the CDR3 is TGTGCCAGCAGCGTAGGAGGGAGGGTAGCTAATGAAAAACTGTTTTTT. Translation: CASSVGGRVANEKLFF.